This T cell receptor (beta chain) comes out of a study of blood T cell repertoires in COVID-19. About the study: The United States, Italy and Spain were the sources of the acute and convalescent COVID-19 samples. PBMCs, B-cell-depleted T cells, or T cells provided the cDNA or gDNA that made up the material.

As handled by the study authors: Reference gene primer amplification gave nucleated cell count estimates. Assay used: immunoSEQ multiplex PCR; TCRdb lists only in-frame clones, some missing. V, J and clone size derive from that table, while D and trimming were established from the DNA sequence. The table includes about 73,000 clones, approximately 84% detected once. Germline trimming cut 8 bases from V and 4 bases from J; bases unmatched to any gene: 9. The germline CDR1 and CDR2 sequences are ENHRY and SYGVKD. This CDR3 contains 14 residues. The sequenced material came from peripheral blood. This rearrangement joins TRBV10-3 to TRBJ1-1; 8 positions match TRBD1. This TCR was recovered from a human donor in a cohort sampled during active COVID-19. In nucleotides, the CDR3 is TGTGCCATCGGGCAGGGGGCTACGAGCACTGAAGCTTTCTTT. It is translated as CAIGQGATSTEAFF.